This T cell receptor (beta chain) was captured by sequencing in a study of T cell responses to AZD1222 COVID-19 vaccine. Study-wide points: A reported finding is that nearly half of spike-specific TCRs target unmutated variant regions. At 160-218 and 743-854, vaccine-associated CD4 TCRs were dominant, and they spanned spike. Donors skewed white British and female; clonal diversity was possibly underestimated.

As to this clone: Its target is unknown.

The data were produced by immunoSEQ multiplex PCR, yet TCRdb's version contains in-frame clones alone and is incomplete. The repertoire has just under 90,000 clones, almost 90% of them found once; the top ten carry 10%. This sequence was found in an adult in good health. Specimen: peripheral blood, collected on day 0 of MenACWY control vaccination.

For the CDR3, the DNA is TGTGCCAGCAGCCAGCAACACCGCAAAGCTTTCTTT. Its translation is CASSQQHRKAFF. This sequence joins TRBV14 and TRBJ1-1; D is unresolved. Germline CDR1 is SGHDN and CDR2 is FVKESK. Trimming stripped 3 bases from V and 9 bases from J, with 11 bases between. The CDR3 sequence is 12 residues long.